This T cell receptor beta chain was sequenced during a study of blood T cell repertoires in COVID-19. Study-wide background: COVID-19 samples, acute and convalescent, were from the United States, Italy and Spain.

Methods used by the authors: Estimation of nucleated cell counts relied on the amplification of reference gene primers. Profiled with immunoSEQ multiplex PCR; TCRdb holds only in-frame clones, not every one. V and J calls and clone size are given by that table; D and trimming were obtained from the DNA. The sample has about 240,000 clones; about four fifths are singletons. Germline-derived CDR1 and CDR2 are SGHAT and FQNNGV. The CDR3 has 13 residues. Between the trimmed V and J ends, which lost 5 bases and 3 bases, there was a span of 9 bases. Sequences were obtained from peripheral blood. The rearrangement joins TRBV11-2 to TRBJ2-3; D perhaps matches TRBD1 (5 bases). The receptor was derived from a woman older than 75 with acute or convalescent COVID-19. CDR3 nucleotides: TGTGCCAGCAGCGCCAGGGTAACAGATACGCAGTATTTT. Encoded protein: CASSARVTDTQYF. Filled out from reference TRBV11-2 and TRBJ2-3, the complete variable domain reads EAGVAQSPRYKIIEKRQSVAFWCNPISGHATLYWYQQILGQGPKLLIQFQNNGVVDDSQLPKDRFSAERLKGVDSTLKIQPAKLEDSAVYLCASSARVTDTQYFGPGTRLTVL.